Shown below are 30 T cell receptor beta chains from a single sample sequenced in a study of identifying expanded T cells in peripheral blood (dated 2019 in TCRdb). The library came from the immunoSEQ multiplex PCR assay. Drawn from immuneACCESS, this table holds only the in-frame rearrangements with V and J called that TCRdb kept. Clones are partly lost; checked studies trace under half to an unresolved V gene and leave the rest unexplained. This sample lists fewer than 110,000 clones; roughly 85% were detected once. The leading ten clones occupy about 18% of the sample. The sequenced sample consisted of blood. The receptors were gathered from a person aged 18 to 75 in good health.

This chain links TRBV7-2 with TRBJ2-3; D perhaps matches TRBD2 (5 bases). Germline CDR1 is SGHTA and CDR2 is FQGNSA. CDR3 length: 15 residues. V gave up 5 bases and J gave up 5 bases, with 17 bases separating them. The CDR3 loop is CASSISYQAVDTQYF. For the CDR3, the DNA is TGTGCCAGCAGCATAAGCTACCAAGCGGTAGATACGCAGTATTTT.

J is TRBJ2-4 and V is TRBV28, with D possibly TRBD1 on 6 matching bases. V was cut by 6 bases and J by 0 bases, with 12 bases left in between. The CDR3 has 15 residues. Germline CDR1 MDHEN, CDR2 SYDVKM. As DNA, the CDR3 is TGTGCCAGCAGGTCAGGGGAACAAGCCAAAAACATTCAGTACTTC. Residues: CASRSGEQAKNIQYF.

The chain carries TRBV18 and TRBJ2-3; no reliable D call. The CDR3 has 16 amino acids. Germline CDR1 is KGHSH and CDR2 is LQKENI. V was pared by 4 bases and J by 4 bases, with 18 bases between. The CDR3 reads CASSLRPGPSSDTQYF. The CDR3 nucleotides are TGTGCCAGCTCACTCAGGCCCGGGCCCAGTTCAGATACGCAGTATTTT.

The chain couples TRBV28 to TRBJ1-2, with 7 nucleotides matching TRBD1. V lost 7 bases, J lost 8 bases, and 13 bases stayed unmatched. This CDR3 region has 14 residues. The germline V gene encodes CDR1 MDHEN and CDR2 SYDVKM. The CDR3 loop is CASTKQGGAWGYTF. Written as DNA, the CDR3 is TGTGCCAGCACTAAACAAGGGGGCGCCTGGGGCTACACCTTC.

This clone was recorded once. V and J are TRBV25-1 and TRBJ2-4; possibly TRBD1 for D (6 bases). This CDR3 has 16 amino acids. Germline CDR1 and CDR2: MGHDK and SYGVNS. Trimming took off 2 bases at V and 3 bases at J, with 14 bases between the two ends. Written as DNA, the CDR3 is TGTGCCAGCAGTGAAGGGGCAGGGGCCCTCAAAAACATTCAGTACTTC. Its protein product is CASSEGAGALKNIQYF.

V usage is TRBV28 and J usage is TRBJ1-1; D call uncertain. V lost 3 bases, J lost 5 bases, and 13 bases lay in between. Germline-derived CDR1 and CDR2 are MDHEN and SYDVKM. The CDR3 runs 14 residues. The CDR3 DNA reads TGTGCCAGCAGTTTTCCCCAGCGGGAAACTGAAGCTTTCTTT. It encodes CASSFPQRETEAFF.

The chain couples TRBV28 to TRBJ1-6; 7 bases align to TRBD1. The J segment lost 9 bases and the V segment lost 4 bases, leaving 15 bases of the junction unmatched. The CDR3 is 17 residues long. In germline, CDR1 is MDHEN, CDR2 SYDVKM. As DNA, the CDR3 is TGTGCCAGCAGTTCCTACTACAGGGGCACGTTGCGTTCACCCCTCCACTTT. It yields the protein CASSSYYRGTLRSPLHF.

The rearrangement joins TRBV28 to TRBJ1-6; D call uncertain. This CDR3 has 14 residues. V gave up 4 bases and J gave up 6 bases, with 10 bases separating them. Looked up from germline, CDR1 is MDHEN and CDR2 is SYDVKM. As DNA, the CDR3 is TGTGCCAGCAGTTCAGCAACCATTAATTCACCCCTCCACTTT. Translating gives CASSSATINSPLHF.

In DNA form, the CDR3 reads TGTGCCAGCAGCTTGGCCGTGGGAGAGAATTCACCCCTCCACTTT. The encoded protein is CASSLAVGENSPLHF. The rearrangement joins TRBV5-4 to TRBJ1-6; D remains unclear. This CDR3 contains 15 residues. V was cut by 0 bases and J by 7 bases, with 11 bases left in between. Germline loops: CDR1 SGHNT, CDR2 YYREEE (reference sequence). Full variable domain (remainder filled in from reference TRBV5-4 and TRBJ1-6): ETGVTQSPTHLIKTRGQQVTLRCSSQSGHNTVSWYQQALGQGPQFIFQYYREEENGRGNFPPRFSGLQFPNYSSELNVNALELDDSALYLCASSLAVGENSPLHFGNGTRLTVT.

CDR3 residues: CASSSLGGAVYEQYF. For the CDR3, the DNA is TGTGCCAGCAGCTCCCTCGGGGGGGCTGTCTACGAGCAGTACTTC. The V and J genes are TRBV5-6 and TRBJ2-7; 8 bases are a match to TRBD2. The CDR3 has 15 residues. Per the germline V gene, CDR1 is SGHDT and CDR2 is YYEEEE. V was clipped by 3 bases and J by 3 bases; unmatched bases: 8. Full variable domain (outside the CDR3, taken from reference TRBV5-6 and TRBJ2-7): DAGVTQSPTHLIKTRGQQVTLRCSPKSGHDTVSWYQQALGQGPQFIFQYYEEEERQRGNFPDRFSGHQFPNYSSELNVNALLLGDSALYLCASSSLGGAVYEQYFGPGTRLTVT.

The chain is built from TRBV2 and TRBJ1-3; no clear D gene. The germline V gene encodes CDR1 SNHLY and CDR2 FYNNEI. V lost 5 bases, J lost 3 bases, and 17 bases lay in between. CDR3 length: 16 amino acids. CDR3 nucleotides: TGTGCCAGCAGTAAAGAAAGCGTGGGAGGTGGAAACACCATATATTTT. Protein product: CASSKESVGGGNTIYF.

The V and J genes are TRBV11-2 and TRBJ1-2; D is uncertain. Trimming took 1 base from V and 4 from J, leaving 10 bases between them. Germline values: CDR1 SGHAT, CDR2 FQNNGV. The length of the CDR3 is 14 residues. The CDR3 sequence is CASSLGGRLYGYTF. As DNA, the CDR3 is TGTGCCAGCAGCTTAGGTGGCCGGCTCTATGGCTACACCTTC.

In nucleotides, the CDR3 is TGCGCCAGCAGCTTGTCGACAGGGGGCACGGGTGAAAAACTGTTTTTT. Protein sequence: CASSLSTGGTGEKLFF. The chain joins TRBV5-1 to TRBJ1-4; 10 bases are a match to TRBD1. The germline gives CDR1 SGHRS, CDR2 YFSETQ. The CDR3 extends over 16 amino acids. V lost 1 base, J lost 7 bases, and 7 bases stayed unmatched.

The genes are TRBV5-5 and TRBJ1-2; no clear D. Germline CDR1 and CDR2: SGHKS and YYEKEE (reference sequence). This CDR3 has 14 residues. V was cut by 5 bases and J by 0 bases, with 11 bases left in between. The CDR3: CASSDRPTNYGYTF. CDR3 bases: TGTGCCAGCAGTGACCGACCTACTAACTATGGCTACACCTTC.

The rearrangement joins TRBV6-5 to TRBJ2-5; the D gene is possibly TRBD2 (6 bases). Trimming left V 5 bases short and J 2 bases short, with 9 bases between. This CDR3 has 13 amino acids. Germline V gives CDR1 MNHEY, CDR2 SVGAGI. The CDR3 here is CASSRDLQETQYF. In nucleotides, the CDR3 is TGTGCCAGCAGTAGGGACTTACAAGAGACCCAGTACTTC.

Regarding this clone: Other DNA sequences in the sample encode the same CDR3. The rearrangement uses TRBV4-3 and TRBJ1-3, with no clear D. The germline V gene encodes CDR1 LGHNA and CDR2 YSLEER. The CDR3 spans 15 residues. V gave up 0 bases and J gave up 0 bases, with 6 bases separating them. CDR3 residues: CASSQDWRSGNTIYF. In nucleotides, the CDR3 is TGCGCCAGCAGCCAAGATTGGCGCTCTGGAAACACCATATATTTT.

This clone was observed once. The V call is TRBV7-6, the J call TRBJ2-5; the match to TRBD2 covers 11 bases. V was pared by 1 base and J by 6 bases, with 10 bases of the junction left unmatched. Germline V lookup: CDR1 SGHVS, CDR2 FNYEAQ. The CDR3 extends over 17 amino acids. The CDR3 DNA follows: TGTGCCAGCAGCTTAGATGCCATAGCGGGGGGGCTAAAGACCCAGTACTTC. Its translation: CASSLDAIAGGLKTQYF. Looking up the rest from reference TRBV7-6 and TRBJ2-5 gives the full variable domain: GAGVSQSPRYKVTKRGQDVALRCDPISGHVSLYWYRQALGQGPEFLTYFNYEAQQDKSGLPNDRFSAERPEGSISTLTIQRTEQRDSAMYRCASSLDAIAGGLKTQYFGPGTRLLVL.

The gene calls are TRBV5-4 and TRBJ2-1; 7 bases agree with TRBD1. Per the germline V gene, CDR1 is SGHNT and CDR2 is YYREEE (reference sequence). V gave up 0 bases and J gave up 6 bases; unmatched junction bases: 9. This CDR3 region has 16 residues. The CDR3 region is CASSLGTGTTTNEQFF. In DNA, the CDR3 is TGTGCCAGCAGCTTGGGGACAGGAACTACAACCAATGAGCAGTTCTTC.

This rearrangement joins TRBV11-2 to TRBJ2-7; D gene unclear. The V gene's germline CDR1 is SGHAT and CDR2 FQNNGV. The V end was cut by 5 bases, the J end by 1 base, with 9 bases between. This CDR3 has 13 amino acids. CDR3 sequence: CASSIGRSYEQYF. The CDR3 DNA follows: TGTGCCAGCAGCATCGGACGGTCCTACGAGCAGTACTTC.

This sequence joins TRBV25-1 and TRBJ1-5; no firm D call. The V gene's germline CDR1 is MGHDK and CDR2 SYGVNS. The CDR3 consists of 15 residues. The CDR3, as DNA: TGTACCACCTTAGGCGGACTTAATAGCAATCAGCCCCAGCATTTT. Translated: CTTLGGLNSNQPQHF.

The CDR3 DNA sequence: TGTGCCAGCAGCTTGGTAGCGGGGGGTACAGATACGCAGTATTTT. Encoded protein: CASSLVAGGTDTQYF. This chain connects TRBV5-4 to TRBJ2-3; 10 bases fit TRBD2. Looked up from germline, CDR1 is SGHNT and CDR2 is YYREEE (reference sequence). This CDR3 has 15 amino acids. The trim removed 0 bases at V and 3 bases at J, leaving 1 base unmatched. The full variable domain, in which reference TRBV5-4 and TRBJ2-3 provide the parts outside the CDR3, is ETGVTQSPTHLIKTRGQQVTLRCSSQSGHNTVSWYQQALGQGPQFIFQYYREEENGRGNFPPRFSGLQFPNYSSELNVNALELDDSALYLCASSLVAGGTDTQYFGPGTRLTVL.

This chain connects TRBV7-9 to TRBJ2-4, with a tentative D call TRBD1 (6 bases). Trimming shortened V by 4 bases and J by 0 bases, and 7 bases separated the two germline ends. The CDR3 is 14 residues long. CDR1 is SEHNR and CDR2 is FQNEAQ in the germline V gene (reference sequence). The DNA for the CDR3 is TGTGCCAGCAGCTCGACAGGAGCCAAAAACATTCAGTACTTC. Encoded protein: CASSSTGAKNIQYF.

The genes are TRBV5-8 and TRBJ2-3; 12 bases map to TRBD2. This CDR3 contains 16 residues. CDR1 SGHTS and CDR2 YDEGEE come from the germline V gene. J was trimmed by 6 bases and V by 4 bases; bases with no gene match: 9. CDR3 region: CASSPWTSGVLDTQYF. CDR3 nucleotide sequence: TGTGCCAGCAGCCCGTGGACTAGCGGGGTCTTGGATACGCAGTATTTT.

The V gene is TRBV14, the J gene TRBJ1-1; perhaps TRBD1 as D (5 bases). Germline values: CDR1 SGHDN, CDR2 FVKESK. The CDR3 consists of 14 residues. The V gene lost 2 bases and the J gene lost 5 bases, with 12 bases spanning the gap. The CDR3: CASSQQGIWTEAFF. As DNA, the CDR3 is TGTGCCAGCAGCCAACAGGGTATCTGGACTGAAGCTTTCTTT.

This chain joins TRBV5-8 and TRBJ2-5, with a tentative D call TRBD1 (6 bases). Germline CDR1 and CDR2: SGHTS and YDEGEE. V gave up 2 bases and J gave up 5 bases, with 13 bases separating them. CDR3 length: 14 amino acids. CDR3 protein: CASSFNQGLETQYF. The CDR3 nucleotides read TGTGCCAGCAGCTTTAATCAGGGGCTTGAGACCCAGTACTTC.

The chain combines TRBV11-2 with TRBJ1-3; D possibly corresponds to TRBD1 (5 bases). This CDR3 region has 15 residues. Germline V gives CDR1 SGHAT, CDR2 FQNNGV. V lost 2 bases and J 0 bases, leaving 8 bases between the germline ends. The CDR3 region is CASSLQGFSGNTIYF. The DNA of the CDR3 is TGTGCCAGCAGCTTACAGGGCTTCTCTGGAAACACCATATATTTT.

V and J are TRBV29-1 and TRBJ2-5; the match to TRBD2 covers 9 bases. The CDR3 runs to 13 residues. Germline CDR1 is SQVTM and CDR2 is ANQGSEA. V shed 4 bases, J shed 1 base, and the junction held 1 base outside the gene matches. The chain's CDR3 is CSVGGLAQETQYF. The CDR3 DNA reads TGCAGCGTTGGGGGACTAGCCCAAGAGACCCAGTACTTC.

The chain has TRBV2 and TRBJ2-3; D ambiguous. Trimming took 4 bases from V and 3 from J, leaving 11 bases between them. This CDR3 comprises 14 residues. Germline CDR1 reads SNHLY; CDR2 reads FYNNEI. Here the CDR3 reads CASSVKLTTDTQYF. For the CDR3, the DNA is TGTGCCAGCAGTGTTAAGCTAACTACAGATACGCAGTATTTT.

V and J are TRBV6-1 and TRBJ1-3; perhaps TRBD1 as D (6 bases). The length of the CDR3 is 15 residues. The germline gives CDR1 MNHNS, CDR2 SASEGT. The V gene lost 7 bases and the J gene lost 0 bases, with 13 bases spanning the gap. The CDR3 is CASTRTAVSGNTIYF. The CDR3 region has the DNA TGTGCCAGCACTCGGACAGCCGTCTCTGGAAACACCATATATTTT.

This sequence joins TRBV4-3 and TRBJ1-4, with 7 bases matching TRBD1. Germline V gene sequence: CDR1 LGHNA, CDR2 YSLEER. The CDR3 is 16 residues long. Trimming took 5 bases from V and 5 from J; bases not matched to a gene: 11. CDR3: CASSYGPGQWNEKLFF. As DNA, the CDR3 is TGCGCCAGCAGCTACGGACCGGGACAGTGGAATGAAAAACTGTTTTTT.